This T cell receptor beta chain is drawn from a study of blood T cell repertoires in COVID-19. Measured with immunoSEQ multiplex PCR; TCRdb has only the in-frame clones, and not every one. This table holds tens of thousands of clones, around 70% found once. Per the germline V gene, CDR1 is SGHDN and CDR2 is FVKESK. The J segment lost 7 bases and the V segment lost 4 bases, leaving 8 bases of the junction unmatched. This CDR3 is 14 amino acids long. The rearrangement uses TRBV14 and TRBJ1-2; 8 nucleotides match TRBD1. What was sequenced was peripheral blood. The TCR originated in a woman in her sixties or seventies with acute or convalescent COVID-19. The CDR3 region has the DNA TGTGCCAGCAGCCGAAATACAGGGGGTGGTGGCTACACCTTC. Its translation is CASSRNTGGGGYTF.